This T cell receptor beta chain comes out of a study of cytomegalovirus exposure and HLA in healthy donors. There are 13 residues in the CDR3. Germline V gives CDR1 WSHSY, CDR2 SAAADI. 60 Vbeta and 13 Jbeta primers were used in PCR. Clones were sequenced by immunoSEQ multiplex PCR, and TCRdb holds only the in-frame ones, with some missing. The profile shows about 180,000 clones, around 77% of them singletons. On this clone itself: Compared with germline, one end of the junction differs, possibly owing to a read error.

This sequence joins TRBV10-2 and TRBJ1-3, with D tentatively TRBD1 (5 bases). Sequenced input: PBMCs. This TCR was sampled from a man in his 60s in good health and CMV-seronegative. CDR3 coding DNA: TGCGCCAATCCAGGAGACAGCCTCAGAGTCCAATTCTTT. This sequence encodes CANPGDSLRVQFF.